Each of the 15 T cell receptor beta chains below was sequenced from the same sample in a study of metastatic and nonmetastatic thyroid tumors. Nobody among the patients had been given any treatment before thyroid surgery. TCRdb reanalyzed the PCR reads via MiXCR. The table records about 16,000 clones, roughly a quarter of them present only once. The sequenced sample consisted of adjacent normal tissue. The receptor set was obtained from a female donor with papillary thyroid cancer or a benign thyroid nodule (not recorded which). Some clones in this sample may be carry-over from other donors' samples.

In DNA, the CDR3 is TGTGCCAGCAGACAGGGTTTGGCGCAGTACTTC. Translation: CASRQGLAQYF. The chain recombines TRBV6-2 or TRBV6-3 with TRBJ2-7; TRBD1 is a possible D gene (6 bases). V lost 6 bases to trimming and J lost 9 bases, with 12 bases between them. Per the germline V gene, CDR1 is MNHEY and CDR2 is SVGEGT. The CDR3 length is 11 residues.

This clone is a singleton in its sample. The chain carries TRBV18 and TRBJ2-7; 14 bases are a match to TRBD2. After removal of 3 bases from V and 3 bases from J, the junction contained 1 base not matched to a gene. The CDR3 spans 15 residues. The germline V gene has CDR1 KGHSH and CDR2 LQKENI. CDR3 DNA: TGTGCCAGCTCACCCGGGACTAGCGGGAGCTACGAGCAGTACTTC. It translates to CASSPGTSGSYEQYF.

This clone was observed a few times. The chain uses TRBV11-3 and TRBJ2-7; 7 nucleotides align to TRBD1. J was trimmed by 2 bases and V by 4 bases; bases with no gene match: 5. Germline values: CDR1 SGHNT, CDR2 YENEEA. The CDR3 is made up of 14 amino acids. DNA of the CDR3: TGTGCCAGCAGCTCTGCGGACAGGACCTACGAGCAGTACTTC. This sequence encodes CASSSADRTYEQYF. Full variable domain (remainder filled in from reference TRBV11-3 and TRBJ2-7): EAGVVQSPRYKIIEKKQPVAFWCNPISGHNTLYWYLQNLGQGPELLIRYENEEAVDDSQLPKDRFSAERLKGVDSTLKIQPAELGDSAVYLCASSSADRTYEQYFGPGTRLTVT.

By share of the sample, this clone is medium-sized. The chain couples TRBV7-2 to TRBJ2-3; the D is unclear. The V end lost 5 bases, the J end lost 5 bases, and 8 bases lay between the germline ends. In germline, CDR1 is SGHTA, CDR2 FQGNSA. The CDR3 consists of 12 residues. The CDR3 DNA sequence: TGTGCCAGCAGCCATGGGGAAGATACGCAGTATTTT. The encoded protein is CASSHGEDTQYF.

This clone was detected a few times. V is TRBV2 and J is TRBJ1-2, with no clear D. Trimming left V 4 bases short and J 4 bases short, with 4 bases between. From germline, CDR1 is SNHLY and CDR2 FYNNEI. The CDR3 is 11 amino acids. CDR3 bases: TGTGCCAGCAGTGCAAGCTATGGCTACACCTTC. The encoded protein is CASSASYGYTF.

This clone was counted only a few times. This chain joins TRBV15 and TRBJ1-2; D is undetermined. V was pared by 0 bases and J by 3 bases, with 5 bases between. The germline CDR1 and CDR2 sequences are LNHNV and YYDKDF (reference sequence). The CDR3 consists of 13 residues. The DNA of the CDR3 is TGTGCCACCAGCAGAGAGCGGGACTATGGCTACACCTTC. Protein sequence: CATSRERDYGYTF.

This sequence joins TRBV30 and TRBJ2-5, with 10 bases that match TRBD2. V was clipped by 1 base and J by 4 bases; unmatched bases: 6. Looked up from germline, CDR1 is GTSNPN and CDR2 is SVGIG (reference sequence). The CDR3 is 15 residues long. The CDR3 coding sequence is TGTGCCTGGAGTGCTAAGCGGGGGGGCGGAGAGACCCAGTACTTC. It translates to CAWSAKRGGGETQYF.

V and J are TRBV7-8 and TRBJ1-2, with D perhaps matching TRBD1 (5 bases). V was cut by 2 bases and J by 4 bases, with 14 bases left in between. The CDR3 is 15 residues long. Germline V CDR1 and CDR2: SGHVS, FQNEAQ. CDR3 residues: CASSLQGSSIYGYTF. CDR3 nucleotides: TGTGCCAGCAGCTTACAGGGTTCGAGTATCTATGGCTACACCTTC.

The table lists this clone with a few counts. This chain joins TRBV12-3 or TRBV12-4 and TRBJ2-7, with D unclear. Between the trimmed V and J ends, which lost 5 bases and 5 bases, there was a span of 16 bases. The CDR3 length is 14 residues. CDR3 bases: TGTGCCAGCAGTACCCTAGGAGTTGGGAACGAGCAGTACTTC. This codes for CASSTLGVGNEQYF.

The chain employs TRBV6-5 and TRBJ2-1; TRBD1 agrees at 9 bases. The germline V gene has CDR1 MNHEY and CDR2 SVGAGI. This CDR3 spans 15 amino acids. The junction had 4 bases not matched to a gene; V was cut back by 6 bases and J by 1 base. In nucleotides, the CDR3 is TGTGCCAGCAGGACGGGACAGGGATCCTACAATGAGCAGTTCTTC. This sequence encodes CASRTGQGSYNEQFF.

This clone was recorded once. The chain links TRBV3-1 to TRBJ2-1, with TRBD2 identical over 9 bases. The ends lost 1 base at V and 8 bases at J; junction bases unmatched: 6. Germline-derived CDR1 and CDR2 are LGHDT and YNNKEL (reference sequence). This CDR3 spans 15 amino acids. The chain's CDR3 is CASSQGVAGEDEQFF. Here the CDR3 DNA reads TGTGCCAGCAGCCAAGGGGTAGCGGGAGAGGATGAGCAGTTCTTC.

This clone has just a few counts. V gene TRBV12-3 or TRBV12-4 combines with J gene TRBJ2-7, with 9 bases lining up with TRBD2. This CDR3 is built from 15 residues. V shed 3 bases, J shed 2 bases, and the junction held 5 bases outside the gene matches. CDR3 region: CASSFFAGGPYEQYF. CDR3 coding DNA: TGTGCCAGCAGTTTTTTTGCGGGAGGGCCCTACGAGCAGTACTTC.

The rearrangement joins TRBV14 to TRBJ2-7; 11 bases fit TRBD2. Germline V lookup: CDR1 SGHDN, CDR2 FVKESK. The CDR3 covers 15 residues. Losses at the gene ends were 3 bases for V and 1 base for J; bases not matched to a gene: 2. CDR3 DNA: TGTGCCAGCAGCCAGACTAGCGGGATTTCCTACGAGCAGTACTTC. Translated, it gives CASSQTSGISYEQYF.

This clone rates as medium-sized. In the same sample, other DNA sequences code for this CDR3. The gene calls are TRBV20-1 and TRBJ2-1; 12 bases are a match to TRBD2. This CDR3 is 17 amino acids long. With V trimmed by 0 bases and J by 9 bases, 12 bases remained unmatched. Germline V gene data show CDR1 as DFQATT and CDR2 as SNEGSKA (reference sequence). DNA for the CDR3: TGCAGTGCTAGAGATCTTCGGCTAGCGGGAGGGGCGGGTGAGCAGTTCTTC. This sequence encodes CSARDLRLAGGAGEQFF.

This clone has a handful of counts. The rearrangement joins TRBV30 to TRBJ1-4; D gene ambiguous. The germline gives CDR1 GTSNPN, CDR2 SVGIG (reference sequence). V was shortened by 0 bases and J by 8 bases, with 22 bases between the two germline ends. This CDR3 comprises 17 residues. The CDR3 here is CAWSVIGGRSIDEKLFF. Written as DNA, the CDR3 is TGTGCCTGGAGTGTAATAGGCGGGCGGAGCATAGACGAAAAACTGTTTTTT.